Listed below are T cell receptor beta chains from one sample, sequenced in a study of T cell repertoires in cytomegalovirus infection. These receptors have no known antigen. TCRdb reanalysed the reads using MiXCR and keeps one entry per CDR3 protein. The sample shows roughly 280,000 distinct CDR3 sequences, around 20% of them seen only once. Sequenced here: cultured PBMCs, sampled from culture after CMV antigen stimulation. The receptor set was obtained from a human donor in good health (CMV status not recorded). Some clones in this sample may be carry-over from other donors' samples. The CDR3 runs from the conserved cysteine through the conserved F or W. The D gene is left open where the match is weak. Clone size is shown for a subset of rows, as once, few, many or a class of expanded clone.

size,J,V,D,DNA,CDR3
.,TRBJ2-1,TRBV27,TRBD1,TGTGCCAGCAGTGCCGCCGGGACAGGGACCTTTGAGCAGTTCTTC,CASSAAGTGTFEQFF
.,TRBJ1-2,TRBV7-9,TRBD1,TGTGCCAGCAGCTTTACGGCAGGGGGCGAGAGCTACACCTTC,CASSFTAGGESYTF
many,TRBJ2-3,TRBV7-9,.,TGTGCCAGCAGAGTAAAGAGCACAGATACGCAGTATTTT,CASRVKSTDTQYF
few,TRBJ2-1,TRBV12-3/TRBV12-4,.,TGTGCCAGCAGTTTAGGATTAGCGGCTCTGAATGAGCAGTTCTTC,CASSLGLAALNEQFF
few,TRBJ2-3,TRBV7-3,TRBD1,TGTGCCAGCAGCCCCCAGGGACAGGGTAGAGATACGCAGTATTTT,CASSPQGQGRDTQYF
few,TRBJ2-1,TRBV27,.,TGTGCCAGCAGCGAAGCAGGTTACAATGAGCAGTTCTTC,CASSEAGYNEQFF
few,TRBJ1-2,TRBV28,.,TGTGCCAGCAGCCGTTACACCATACCAGGCTACACCTTC,CASSRYTIPGYTF
few,TRBJ2-1,TRBV28,TRBD2,TGTGCCACAGCGACTAGCGAGGACCCCAGCTCCTACAATGAGCAGTTCTTC,CATATSEDPSSYNEQFF
.,TRBJ1-1,TRBV7-2,TRBD1,TGTGCCAGCAGCTTACAGGGACAGGGGAATTTCCTCACTGAAGCTTTCTTT,CASSLQGQGNFLTEAFF
few,TRBJ2-1,TRBV6-2/TRBV6-3,TRBD2,TGTGCCAGCAGTCAACGGGAGCTAGCGGGAGGGTATAGCTCCTACAATGAGCAGTTCTTC,CASSQRELAGGYSSYNEQFF
few,TRBJ2-1,TRBV7-8,.,TGTGCCAGCAGCACGTCCTACAATGAGCAGTTCTTC,CASSTSYNEQFF
.,TRBJ1-4,TRBV5-1,.,TGCGCCAGCCGTCCGGGGGCAGTTAATGAAAAACTGTTTTTT,CASRPGAVNEKLFF
many,TRBJ1-2,TRBV28,.,TGTGCCAGCAGCGAATTGAGGGGATTTAACTATGGCTACACCTTC,CASSELRGFNYGYTF
many,TRBJ2-1,TRBV7-2,TRBD2,TGTGCCAGCACCCCGGGACTAGCTAACAATGAGCAGTTCTTC,CASTPGLANNEQFF
.,TRBJ2-2,TRBV27,TRBD2,TGTGCCAGCAGTTCCCTACTAGCGGCCTTAGATGAGCTGTTTTTT,CASSSLLAALDELFF
.,TRBJ2-3,TRBV11-2,.,TGTGCCAGCAGCTTAGGTGGGGTTAACACAGATACGCAGTATTTT,CASSLGGVNTDTQYF
many,TRBJ1-3,TRBV28,TRBD1,TGTGCCACCAGGACCGGGACAGGGGCCGGAAACACCATATATTTT,CATRTGTGAGNTIYF
.,TRBJ1-2,TRBV18,TRBD1,TGTGCCAGCTCACCGACAGGGCATGGCTACACCTTC,CASSPTGHGYTF
.,TRBJ2-3,TRBV11-2,.,TGTGCCAGCAGCCCCGGGGCCGGTCGCGATACGCAGTATTTT,CASSPGAGRDTQYF
many,TRBJ2-3,TRBV6-2/TRBV6-3,TRBD2,TGTGCCAGCAGTCGTCCGTCTACTATAGCGGGCATCACAGATACGCAGTATTTT,CASSRPSTIAGITDTQYF
many,TRBJ2-3,TRBV7-6,TRBD2,TGTGCCAGCAGCTTAGATGGTAGTCGACTAGCGGGAAGCAACACAGATACGCAGTATTTT,CASSLDGSRLAGSNTDTQYF
.,TRBJ1-2,TRBV6-2/TRBV6-3,.,TGTGCCAGCAGTATCTCCTATGGCTACACCTTC,CASSISYGYTF
many,TRBJ1-1,TRBV12-3/TRBV12-4,.,TGTGCCAGCAGAGAACAGGACGAGAACACTGAAGCTTTCTTT,CASREQDENTEAFF
.,TRBJ2-1,TRBV18,TRBD2,TGTGCCAGCTCACCATCATTAACTAGCGGGAGGTCATATAGTACCTACAATGAGCAGTTCTTC,CASSPSLTSGRSYSTYNEQFF
once,TRBJ2-3,TRBV12-3/TRBV12-4,TRBD2,TGTGCCAGCAGTTTAGGGGGGAGGGGAGTAGATACGCAGTATTTT,CASSLGGRGVDTQYF
.,TRBJ2-3,TRBV10-3,TRBD2,TGTGCCACCTTGGGCGGGAGGGAAGATACGCAGTATTTT,CATLGGREDTQYF
few,TRBJ2-1,TRBV5-1,.,TGCGCCAGCTTCCTCAGTGAGGCAAATGAGCAGTTCTTC,CASFLSEANEQFF
.,TRBJ2-3,TRBV29-1,.,TGCAGCGCCCGAAGGGGGGGTAGCGGAGGTAGCACAGATACGCAGTATTTT,CSARRGGSGGSTDTQYF
few,TRBJ2-6,TRBV28,TRBD2,TGTGCCAGCAGTTCGGGGGGGGGTTTTGGAGGGGCCAACGTCCTGACTTTC,CASSSGGGFGGANVLTF
many,TRBJ2-5,TRBV7-9,TRBD2,TGTGCCAGCATCCCTCGAGCTAGCGGGAACGAGACCCAGTACTTC,CASIPRASGNETQYF
few,TRBJ1-1,TRBV6-2/TRBV6-3,TRBD1,TGTGCCAGCAGCCGCCAGGGGGTGGTTGAAGCTTTCTTT,CASSRQGVVEAFF
.,TRBJ2-1,TRBV24-1,.,TGTGCCACCAGTGATTGGGTCGACGGGCACAATGAGCAGTTCTTC,CATSDWVDGHNEQFF